The 24 T cell receptor beta chains reported below all come from one sample, sequenced in a study of cytomegalovirus exposure and HLA in healthy donors. Researchers ran the PCR with 60 Vbeta and 13 Jbeta primers. TCRdb's table, derived via immunoSEQ multiplex PCR, lists solely in-frame clones and lacks some. The sample includes 100,000 or so clones, roughly 69% of them seen just once. The sequenced sample consisted of PBMCs. Source of these receptors: a human donor in good health.

CDR3 DNA sequence: TGTGCCAGCAGTTTATCAGCCAGGGACGAGCAGTACTTC. Translation gives CASSLSARDEQYF. The V call is TRBV28, the J call TRBJ2-7; weak D call: TRBD1 (5 bases). In germline, CDR1 is MDHEN, CDR2 SYDVKM. This CDR3 is built from 13 residues. V lost 1 base and J 5 bases, leaving 9 bases between the germline ends.

DNA for the CDR3: TGTGCCAGCAGTGAGTCTCGCAGCACTGAAGCTTTCTTT. Translation gives CASSESRSTEAFF. The chain carries TRBV6-1 and TRBJ1-1; no clear D gene. Between the trimmed V and J ends, which lost 3 bases and 4 bases, there was a span of 9 bases. The CDR3 spans 13 residues. CDR1 and CDR2 (germline): MNHNS, SASEGT.

This sequence joins TRBV5-1 and TRBJ2-1, with D tentatively TRBD1 (5 bases). The CDR3 is made up of 13 amino acids. Germline CDR1 is SGHRS and CDR2 is YFSETQ. V shed 0 bases and J shed 10 bases, with 11 bases lying between them. The CDR3 spells CASSLAGFGEQFF. The CDR3 DNA reads as TGCGCCAGCAGCTTGGCAGGGTTTGGGGAGCAGTTCTTC.

The chain has TRBV19 and TRBJ2-1; 8 positions agree with TRBD2. Germline assignment: CDR1 LNHDA and CDR2 SQIVND (reference sequence). CDR3 length equals 16 residues. Trimming removed 1 base from V and 2 bases from J; junction bases left unmatched: 4. CDR3 sequence reads: CASSIARTSPYNEQFF. As DNA, the CDR3 is TGTGCCAGTAGTATAGCCCGGACTAGCCCCTACAATGAGCAGTTCTTC.

This clone was detected a few times. DNA for the CDR3: TGTGCCAGCAGCCTGGGACACAAGAACACTGAAGCTTTCTTT. Its translation is CASSLGHKNTEAFF. V usage is TRBV7-2 and J usage is TRBJ1-1, with D possibly matching TRBD1 (6 bases). This CDR3 is built from 14 residues. Germline V gene sequence: CDR1 SGHTA, CDR2 FQGNSA. Trimming stripped 5 bases from V and 1 base from J, with 11 bases between.

The J gene is TRBJ2-1, the V gene TRBV5-3; D possibly corresponds to TRBD1 (5 bases). TRBV5-3 counts as an open reading frame of uncertain function. This CDR3 has 15 amino acids. Trimming cost V 4 bases and J 4 bases, with 15 bases left between them. CDR3 nucleotide sequence: TGTGCCAGAAGCAACCACCCGAGGACATACAATGAGCAGTTCTTC. Translation: CARSNHPRTYNEQFF.

This rearrangement joins TRBV4-3 to TRBJ1-4, with 9 bases lining up with TRBD1. CDR1 is LGHNA, CDR2 YSLEER, per germline. Trimming at V came to 5 bases and at J to 4 bases, leaving 5 bases not matched to a gene. The CDR3 spans 15 residues. The CDR3 loop is CASSTGTGFNEKLFF. The CDR3 DNA reads as TGCGCCAGCAGCACGGGGACAGGGTTTAATGAAAAACTGTTTTTT.

CDR3 bases: TGCGCCAGCAGCTTAGCCGGGTCCCTCTCCTACGAGCAGTACTTC. Translated: CASSLAGSLSYEQYF. The chain is built from TRBV5-1 and TRBJ2-7, with D unclear. Trimming stripped 2 bases from V and 0 bases from J, with 12 bases between. The CDR3 contains 15 residues. Germline CDR1 reads SGHRS; CDR2 reads YFSETQ.

The rearrangement joins TRBV13 to TRBJ2-7; D is undetermined. Germline lookup yields CDR1 PRHDT and CDR2 FYEKMQ (reference sequence). Trimming pared 0 bases from V and 3 bases from J, leaving 9 bases between. The CDR3 covers 14 residues. The CDR3 loop reads CASSLGTSGYEQYF. The CDR3 nucleotides are TGTGCCAGCAGCTTAGGTACCTCAGGCTACGAGCAGTACTTC.

This chain joins TRBV7-2 and TRBJ2-7, with a tentative D call TRBD2 (7 bases). CDR1 is SGHTA, CDR2 FQGNSA, per germline. This CDR3 is built from 15 residues. With 0 bases removed from V and 3 bases from J, the gap between germline ends came to 12 bases. This CDR3 is CASSLAGGPLYEQYF. For the CDR3, the DNA is TGTGCCAGCAGCTTAGCGGGGGGGCCTCTCTACGAGCAGTACTTC.

The chain joins TRBV7-9 to TRBJ2-2, with D possibly being TRBD1 (6 bases). CDR3 length: 16 residues. Germline lookup yields CDR1 SEHNR and CDR2 FQNEAQ (reference sequence). Trimming took 5 bases from V and 0 from J, leaving 13 bases between them. The CDR3 DNA follows: TGTGCCAGCAGCCCCCAGGGACAAACGAACACCGGGGAGCTGTTTTTT. It translates to CASSPQGQTNTGELFF.

J is TRBJ2-5 and V is TRBV27; D perhaps matches TRBD1 (6 bases). Germline CDR1 and CDR2: MNHEY and SMNVEV (reference sequence). The length of the CDR3 is 14 residues. Trimming took off 5 bases at V and 4 bases at J, with 14 bases between the two ends. CDR3 nucleotide sequence: TGTGCCAGCAGTCACAGGGAGAACCGAGAGACCCAGTACTTC. It specifies CASSHRENRETQYF.

V and J are TRBV19 and TRBJ1-1; D is unclear. Germline values: CDR1 LNHDA, CDR2 SQIVND (reference sequence). The CDR3 covers 15 residues. The V end was cut by 7 bases, the J end by 4 bases, with 19 bases between. CDR3 in amino acids: CASINLMDFSTEAFF. The CDR3 DNA follows: TGTGCCAGTATTAATTTGATGGACTTCTCCACTGAAGCTTTCTTT.

The V gene is TRBV29-1, the J gene TRBJ1-1; D is possibly TRBD1 (6 bases). V gave up 4 bases and J gave up 11 bases, with 17 bases separating them. Germline V gives CDR1 SQVTM, CDR2 ANQGSEA. The CDR3 has 12 amino acids. The CDR3: CSVGQDYGGAFF. Here the CDR3 DNA reads TGCAGCGTTGGACAGGACTACGGGGGGGCTTTCTTT.

The CDR3 DNA reads TGTGCCAGCAGCTTAGGGTATAGACAGGAGCAGTACTTC. Protein: CASSLGYRQEQYF. The chain combines TRBV7-9 with TRBJ2-7; tentative D call: TRBD1 (5 bases). The V and J ends lost 1 base and 7 bases respectively, with 11 bases between them. This CDR3 has 13 amino acids. Germline V gene data show CDR1 as SEHNR and CDR2 as FQNEAQ (reference sequence).

V gene TRBV28 combines with J gene TRBJ2-7; possible D gene TRBD1, 5 bases. CDR3 length equals 16 residues. Trimming shortened V by 6 bases and J by 2 bases, and 20 bases separated the two germline ends. CDR1 is MDHEN, CDR2 SYDVKM, per germline. CDR3 residues: CASSTVGQAIPYEQYF. CDR3 DNA sequence: TGTGCCAGCAGCACTGTGGGGCAAGCTATCCCCTACGAGCAGTACTTC.

This clone was recorded a few times. This sequence joins TRBV11-1 and TRBJ2-2, with D possibly matching TRBD2 (6 bases). This CDR3 comprises 13 residues. Trimming cost V 5 bases and J 8 bases, with 12 bases left between them. Germline V lookup: CDR1 SGHAT, CDR2 FQDESV (reference sequence). The CDR3 region has the DNA TGTGCCAGCAGCCCCCGCCGGGGGGGGGAGCTGTTTTTT. Protein sequence: CASSPRRGGELFF.

This clone was recorded at least ten times. V and J are TRBV5-8 and TRBJ2-1; 11 bases match TRBD2. Germline assignment: CDR1 SGHTS and CDR2 YDEGEE. J was trimmed by 4 bases and V by 3 bases; bases with no gene match: 3. The CDR3 contains 15 residues. The CDR3 DNA is TGTGCCAGCAGCTGGGGACTAGCGGAGTACAATGAGCAGTTCTTC. Translated: CASSWGLAEYNEQFF.

This clone appeared a few times. The chain links TRBV28 to TRBJ2-1; the D gene is possibly TRBD1 (6 bases). The V end was cut by 2 bases, the J end by 12 bases, with 11 bases between. The germline CDR1 and CDR2 sequences are MDHEN and SYDVKM. CDR3 length equals 12 residues. CDR3 nucleotides: TGTGCCAGCAGTTTAACGGGGACAATGCAGTTCTTC. It yields the protein CASSLTGTMQFF.

The V and J genes are TRBV5-4 and TRBJ2-2; 8 nucleotides align to TRBD2. The CDR3 extends over 14 amino acids. V shed 1 base, J shed 4 bases, and the junction held 0 bases outside the gene matches. Germline lookup yields CDR1 SGHNT and CDR2 YYREEE (reference sequence). The CDR3 bases are TGTGCCAGCAGCTTGCGGGGGGGCACCGGGGAGCTGTTTTTT. Protein sequence: CASSLRGGTGELFF.

The genes are TRBV13 and TRBJ2-7; maybe TRBD2 (6 bases). Germline CDR1 is PRHDT and CDR2 is FYEKMQ (reference sequence). Trimming removed 5 bases at V and 5 bases at J, with 13 bases between. This CDR3 is built from 13 residues. For the CDR3, the DNA is TGTGCCAGCAGCCCCCGGGACTCGGACGAGCAGTACTTC. This sequence encodes CASSPRDSDEQYF.

The table lists this clone with a few counts. This chain connects TRBV15 to TRBJ2-3; D is ambiguous. Trimming left V 1 base short and J 5 bases short, with 13 bases between. Germline CDR1 LNHNV, CDR2 YYDKDF (reference sequence). The length of the CDR3 is 15 residues. The CDR3 coding sequence is TGTGCCACCAGCAGAGGGCTCCCCAGTGTAGATACGCAGTATTTT. Its translation is CATSRGLPSVDTQYF.

The CDR3 protein is CASSLRQGTEAFF. The DNA for the CDR3 is TGTGCCAGCAGCTTACGACAGGGAACTGAAGCTTTCTTT. The gene calls are TRBV11-3 and TRBJ1-1; TRBD1 matches 7 bases. The germline CDR1 and CDR2 sequences are SGHNT and YENEEA. The V and J ends lost 2 bases and 5 bases, in that order; junction bases with no gene match: 2. CDR3 size: 13 residues.

This chain links TRBV2 with TRBJ1-1; D not resolved. Germline V gene data show CDR1 as SNHLY and CDR2 as FYNNEI. Trimming cost V 2 bases and J 1 base, with 8 bases left between them. The CDR3 spans 14 residues. The CDR3 spells CASSESAPNTEAFF. The CDR3 DNA reads TGTGCCAGCAGTGAAAGCGCTCCGAACACTGAAGCTTTCTTT.